Below, 25 T cell receptor beta chains from the same sample are listed, as sequenced in a study of control samples from healthy donors and cancer patients. The protocol was immunoSEQ multiplex PCR, while the TCRdb copy is restricted to in-frame clones and leaves out a portion. The sample has 80,000 or so clones; roughly 94% are singletons. Sequences were obtained from blood. The receptors stem from a woman in her 40s in good health.

The chain uses TRBV24-1 and TRBJ2-7; D is possibly TRBD1 or TRBD2 (5 bases each). The CDR3 consists of 14 residues. V gave up 3 bases and J gave up 9 bases, with 17 bases separating them. Germline V gene data show CDR1 as KGHDR and CDR2 as SFDVKD. In DNA, the CDR3 is TGTGCCACCAGTGATCGGGACGGTGGGTGGGGGCAGTACTTC. It yields the protein CATSDRDGGWGQYF.

The chain combines TRBV19 with TRBJ2-3; the match to TRBD1 covers 7 bases. CDR1 LNHDA and CDR2 SQIVND come from the germline V gene (reference sequence). V dropped 5 bases and J dropped 8; count of bases not matched to a gene: 10. This CDR3 spans 14 amino acids. The CDR3 nucleotides are TGTGCCAGTAGTTCCAGACAGGGCCAGAGTACGCAGTATTTT. It yields the protein CASSSRQGQSTQYF.

Only one count was recorded for this clone. This chain uses TRBV5-4 with TRBJ1-2; D unresolved. This CDR3 has 15 amino acids. Germline CDR1 is SGHNT and CDR2 is YYREEE (reference sequence). Between the trimmed V and J ends, which lost 4 bases and 4 bases, there was a span of 17 bases. The CDR3 bases are TGTGCCAGCAGCCCCCAGAGCCGGTCCATCTATGGCTACACCTTC. This translates into CASSPQSRSIYGYTF. The variable domain in full, with the rest retrieved from reference TRBV5-4 and TRBJ1-2, is ETGVTQSPTHLIKTRGQQVTLRCSSQSGHNTVSWYQQALGQGPQFIFQYYREEENGRGNFPPRFSGLQFPNYSSELNVNALELDDSALYLCASSPQSRSIYGYTFGSGTRLTVV.

As DNA, the CDR3 is TGTGCCAGTAGTATTCCACGCTCCACAGGGGAGCAGTACTTC. This gives the protein CASSIPRSTGEQYF. The V and J genes are TRBV19 and TRBJ2-7; D is possibly TRBD1 (6 bases). The CDR3 runs to 14 residues. Trimming stripped 3 bases from V and 7 bases from J, with 16 bases between. Germline V gene sequence: CDR1 LNHDA, CDR2 SQIVND (reference sequence).

The rearrangement joins TRBV6-5 to TRBJ2-5; D perhaps matches TRBD1 (5 bases). Germline V gene lookup returns CDR1 MNHEY and CDR2 SVGAGI. The CDR3 runs 14 residues. V was shortened by 10 bases and J by 2 bases, with 17 bases between the two germline ends. The CDR3 protein is CATAPGNSQETQYF. The DNA of the CDR3 is TGTGCCACTGCCCCAGGGAATTCTCAAGAGACCCAGTACTTC.

As to this clone: Additional DNA sequences in this sample encode the identical CDR3. The CDR3 loop reads CASSTDRRGTFF. CDR3 in DNA: TGTGCCAGCAGTACGGACCGTAGGGGTACTTTCTTT. The chain links TRBV6-5 to TRBJ1-1; D perhaps matches TRBD1 (5 bases). Germline V gene data show CDR1 as MNHEY and CDR2 as SVGAGI. Deletions cut 5 bases from V and 12 bases from J, with 16 bases between. The CDR3 sequence is 12 residues long.

CDR3 sequence: CALDISGNTIYF. The CDR3 nucleotides read TGTGCCCTGGACATCTCTGGAAACACCATATATTTT. The chain recombines TRBV30 with TRBJ1-3; tentatively, D is TRBD1 (5 bases). The germline V gene encodes CDR1 GTSNPN and CDR2 SVGIG (reference sequence). This CDR3 is built from 12 residues. The germline V and J ends were trimmed by 8 bases and 0 bases, with 8 bases remaining between them. Drawing the rest from reference TRBV30 and TRBJ1-3, the complete variable domain is SQTIHQWPATLVQPVGSPLSLECTVEGTSNPNLYWYRQAAGRGLQLLFYSVGIGQISSEVPQNLSASRPQDRQFILSSKKLLLSDSGFYLCALDISGNTIYFGEGSWLTVV.

V usage is TRBV29-1 and J usage is TRBJ2-3, with 8 nucleotides matching TRBD2. Germline trimming cut 3 bases from V and 1 base from J; bases unmatched to any gene: 3. The CDR3 is 14 residues long. Germline CDR1 is SQVTM and CDR2 is ANQGSEA. The CDR3 DNA is TGCAGCGTTGATCGGCGGGAGGGCACAGATACGCAGTATTTT. Its translation: CSVDRREGTDTQYF.

The J gene is TRBJ2-1, the V gene TRBV6-5; a possible D gene is TRBD2 (6 bases). The V gene lost 8 bases and the J gene lost 3 bases, with 11 bases spanning the gap. The CDR3 extends over 13 amino acids. CDR1 and CDR2 from the germline V gene are MNHEY and SVGAGI. The CDR3 DNA reads as TGTGCCAGCCGGGACTCCCTCTACAATGAGCAGTTCTTC. Translation: CASRDSLYNEQFF.

This chain links TRBV25-1 with TRBJ1-6; D call uncertain. Trimming removed 3 bases from V and 3 bases from J, with 6 bases in between. Germline V CDR1 and CDR2: MGHDK, SYGVNS. The CDR3 runs to 14 residues. Here the CDR3 DNA reads TGTGCCAGCAGTGATAGGGACTATAATTCACCCCTCCACTTT. The encoded protein is CASSDRDYNSPLHF.

This chain uses TRBV5-1 with TRBJ2-4; D might be TRBD2 (5 bases). The germline V and J ends were trimmed by 2 bases and 2 bases, with 11 bases remaining between them. CDR1 is SGHRS, CDR2 YFSETQ, per germline. This CDR3 is 15 amino acids long. CDR3 bases: TGCGCCAGCAGCTTTAGTAGCGCACCCAAAAACATTCAGTACTTC. Amino acid sequence: CASSFSSAPKNIQYF.

The chain couples TRBV6-6 to TRBJ1-5, with unresolved D. The CDR3 totals 15 residues. The V gene lost 2 bases and the J gene lost 1 base, with 9 bases spanning the gap. Germline CDR1 reads MNHNY; CDR2 reads SVGAGI (reference sequence). The CDR3, as DNA: TGTGCCAGCAGTTACCCCCAAGGCAGCAATCAGCCCCAGCATTTT. It encodes CASSYPQGSNQPQHF.

This clone was detected once. The V call is TRBV6-2 or TRBV6-3, the J call TRBJ2-3, with 11 bases fitting TRBD2. The J segment lost 4 bases and the V segment lost 6 bases, leaving 9 bases of the junction unmatched. Looked up from germline, CDR1 is MNHEY and CDR2 is SVGEGT. There are 16 residues in the CDR3. The CDR3 nucleotides read TGTGCCAGCAGCTTATATAGCGGGGGGGCCTCAGATACGCAGTATTTT. It specifies CASSLYSGGASDTQYF.

A word on this clone: The sample holds other DNA sequences that translate to the same CDR3. This chain connects TRBV18 to TRBJ2-7; TRBD1 agrees at 10 bases. Trimming at V came to 5 bases and at J to 0 bases, leaving 4 bases not matched to a gene. This CDR3 contains 15 residues. Germline V gene lookup returns CDR1 KGHSH and CDR2 LQKENI. CDR3 nucleotide sequence: TGTGCCAGCTCAGCCGGGACAGGGGCCTCCTACGAGCAGTACTTC. It codes for CASSAGTGASYEQYF.

The chain links TRBV6-5 to TRBJ2-1; a weak D match, TRBD2 (6 bases). The CDR3 totals 14 residues. Germline assignment: CDR1 MNHEY and CDR2 SVGAGI. Between the trimmed V and J ends, which lost 2 bases and 1 base, there was a span of 6 bases. CDR3 amino acids: CASSYGGSYNEQFF. The CDR3 nucleotides read TGTGCCAGCAGTTACGGGGGGTCCTACAATGAGCAGTTCTTC.

The CDR3 protein is CASSGVQVGNTIYF. The CDR3 DNA is TGTGCCAGCAGCGGTGTGCAAGTCGGAAACACCATATATTTT. The chain recombines TRBV7-2 with TRBJ1-3; D gene ambiguous. Germline V lookup: CDR1 SGHTA, CDR2 FQGNSA. The germline V and J ends were trimmed by 5 bases and 4 bases, with 12 bases remaining between them. This CDR3 is 14 amino acids long.

This chain joins TRBV30 and TRBJ2-6; D is ambiguous. V lost 3 bases to trimming and J lost 0 bases, with 6 bases between them. CDR1 is GTSNPN and CDR2 is SVGIG in the germline V gene (reference sequence). This CDR3 spans 14 amino acids. CDR3 DNA sequence: TGTGCCTGGAGCCTGAGCTCTGGGGCCAACGTCCTGACTTTC. Protein product: CAWSLSSGANVLTF. Looking up the rest from reference TRBV30 and TRBJ2-6 gives the full variable domain: SQTIHQWPATLVQPVGSPLSLECTVEGTSNPNLYWYRQAAGRGLQLLFYSVGIGQISSEVPQNLSASRPQDRQFILSSKKLLLSDSGFYLCAWSLSSGANVLTFGAGSRLTVL.

The chain joins TRBV6-5 to TRBJ1-1; D might be TRBD1 (5 bases). The length of the CDR3 is 13 residues. V lost 6 bases, J lost 0 bases, and 8 bases lay in between. The germline V gene encodes CDR1 MNHEY and CDR2 SVGAGI. Here the CDR3 reads CASSRGVNTEAFF. CDR3 DNA sequence: TGTGCCAGCAGCCGGGGCGTGAACACTGAAGCTTTCTTT.

The CDR3 loop reads CASGWSDRNPFEAFF. The CDR3, as DNA: TGTGCTAGTGGTTGGAGTGACAGAAACCCGTTTGAAGCTTTCTTT. The V gene is TRBV12-5, the J gene TRBJ1-1; a possible D gene is TRBD1 (5 bases). The V end lost 4 bases, the J end lost 7 bases, and 19 bases lay between the germline ends. This CDR3 has 15 amino acids. From germline, CDR1 is LGHNT and CDR2 FRNRAP.

This chain joins TRBV5-1 and TRBJ1-2, with 7 bases fitting TRBD1. V dropped 1 base and J dropped 8; count of bases not matched to a gene: 8. CDR3 length: 14 residues. Germline CDR1 reads SGHRS; CDR2 reads YFSETQ. Here the CDR3 DNA reads TGCGCCAGCAGCTTGCTAGGGGGCGCAGACGGCTACACCTTC. Encoded protein: CASSLLGGADGYTF.

V usage is TRBV5-5 and J usage is TRBJ2-7, with D maybe TRBD1 (8 bases). CDR3 length: 15 residues. The V gene's germline CDR1 is SGHKS and CDR2 YYEKEE (reference sequence). The ends were cut back, 4 bases at V and 4 bases at J, with 18 bases in the middle. This CDR3 reads CASSLRTGRGYEQYF. The CDR3 DNA is TGTGCCAGCAGCCTCAGGACAGGGAGGGGGTACGAGCAGTACTTC.

The J gene is TRBJ1-2, the V gene TRBV19, with TRBD1 matching 7 bases. The CDR3 is 15 residues long. The V segment lost 3 bases and the J segment 2 bases; nucleotides outside the gene matches: 6. Germline V gives CDR1 LNHDA, CDR2 SQIVND (reference sequence). The CDR3 loop reads CASSIFSGQNYGYTF. The CDR3 region has the DNA TGTGCCAGTAGTATCTTCTCGGGACAGAACTATGGCTACACCTTC. Variable domain in full (rest from reference TRBV19 and TRBJ1-2): DGGITQSPKYLFRKEGQNVTLSCEQNLNHDAMYWYRQDPGQGLRLIYYSQIVNDFQKGDIAEGYSVSREKKESFPLTVTSAQKNPTAFYLCASSIFSGQNYGYTFGSGTRLTVV.

The gene calls are TRBV5-4 and TRBJ2-7; TRBD2 matches at 9 bases. CDR1 is SGHNT and CDR2 is YYREEE in the germline V gene (reference sequence). With 2 bases clipped from V and 3 bases from J, the junction kept 3 bases outside the gene matches. The CDR3 totals 14 residues. DNA of the CDR3: TGTGCCAGCAGCTTTTCAGCGGGAGGCTACGAGCAGTACTTC. Protein sequence: CASSFSAGGYEQYF.

The chain joins TRBV28 to TRBJ1-5; D possibly corresponds to TRBD1 (6 bases). This CDR3 is built from 15 residues. Looked up from germline, CDR1 is MDHEN and CDR2 is SYDVKM. V lost 8 bases and J 7 bases, leaving 21 bases between the germline ends. The CDR3 DNA follows: TGTGCCAGCCGGTCTTTCAGGGGAGGTCACCAGCCCCAGCATTTT. This encodes CASRSFRGGHQPQHF.

Only one count was recorded for this clone. The rearrangement links TRBV6-5 to TRBJ1-4; no firm D call. The length of the CDR3 is 14 residues. CDR1 and CDR2 from the germline V gene are MNHEY and SVGAGI. V lost 1 base and J lost 7, with 10 bases in between. DNA of the CDR3: TGTGCCAGCAGTTACTTTGGGGTTGGTGAAAAACTGTTTTTT. Its protein is CASSYFGVGEKLFF.